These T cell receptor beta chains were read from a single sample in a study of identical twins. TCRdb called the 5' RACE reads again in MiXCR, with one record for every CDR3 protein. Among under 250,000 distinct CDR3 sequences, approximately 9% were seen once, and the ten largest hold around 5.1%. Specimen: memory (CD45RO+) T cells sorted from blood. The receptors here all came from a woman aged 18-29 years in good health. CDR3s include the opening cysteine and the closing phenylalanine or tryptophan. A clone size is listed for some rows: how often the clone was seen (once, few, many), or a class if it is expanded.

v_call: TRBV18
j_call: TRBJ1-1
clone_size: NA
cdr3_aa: CASSPDGLRTEAFF

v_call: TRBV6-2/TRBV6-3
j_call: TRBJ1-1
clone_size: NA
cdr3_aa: CASSYTHTEAFF

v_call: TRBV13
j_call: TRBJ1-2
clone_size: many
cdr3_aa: CASSPDRRLDYGYTF

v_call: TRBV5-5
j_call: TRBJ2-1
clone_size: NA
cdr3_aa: CASSLISREPEQFF

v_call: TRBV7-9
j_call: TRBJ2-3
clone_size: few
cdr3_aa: CASSLVYTQYF

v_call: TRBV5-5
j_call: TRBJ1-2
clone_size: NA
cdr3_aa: CASSLTYQGGLFYGYTF

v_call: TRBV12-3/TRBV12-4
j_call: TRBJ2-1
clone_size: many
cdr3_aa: CASSFEGSKSYNEQFF

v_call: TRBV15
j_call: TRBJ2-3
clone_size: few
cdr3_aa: CATSRDLAESTDTQYF

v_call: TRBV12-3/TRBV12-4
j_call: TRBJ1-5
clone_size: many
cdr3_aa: CASSSVQDSNQPQHF

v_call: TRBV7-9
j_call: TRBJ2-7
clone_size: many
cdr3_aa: CASSLPLAYEQYF

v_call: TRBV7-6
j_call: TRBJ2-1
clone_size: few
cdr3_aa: CASSLSSEQFF

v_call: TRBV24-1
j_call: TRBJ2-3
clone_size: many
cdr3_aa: CATSDPQGRGDTQYF

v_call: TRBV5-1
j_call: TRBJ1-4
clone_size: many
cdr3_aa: CASTQYGNREEKLFF

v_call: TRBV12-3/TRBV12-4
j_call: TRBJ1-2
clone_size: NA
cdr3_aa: CASTFRTQGAGNGYTF

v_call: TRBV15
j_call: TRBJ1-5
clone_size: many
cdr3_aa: CATSRVGETGTGVAQPQHF

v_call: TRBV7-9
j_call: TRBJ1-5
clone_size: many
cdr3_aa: CASSYRGDQPQHF

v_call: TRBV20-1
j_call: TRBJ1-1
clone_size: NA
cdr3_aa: CSASPGTGDTEAFF

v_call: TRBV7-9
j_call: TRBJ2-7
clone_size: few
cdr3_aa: CASSLVDRGSEQYF

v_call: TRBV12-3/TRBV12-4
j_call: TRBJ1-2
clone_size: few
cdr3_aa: CASSAGLGEGYTF

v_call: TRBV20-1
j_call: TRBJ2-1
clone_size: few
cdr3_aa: CSATSGGADNEQFF

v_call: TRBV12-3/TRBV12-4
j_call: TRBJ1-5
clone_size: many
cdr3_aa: CASSMAVSNQPQHF

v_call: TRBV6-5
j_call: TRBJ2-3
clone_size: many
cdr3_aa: CASSRSTDTQYF

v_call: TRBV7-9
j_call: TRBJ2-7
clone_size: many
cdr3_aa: CASSPLEGYEQYF

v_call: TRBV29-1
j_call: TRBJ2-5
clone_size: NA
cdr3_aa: CSGYVTGRKTQYF

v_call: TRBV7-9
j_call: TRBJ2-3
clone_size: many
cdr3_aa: CASSVGTGDTQYF

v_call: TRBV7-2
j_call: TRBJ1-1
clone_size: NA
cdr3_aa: CASSSHRDTEAFF

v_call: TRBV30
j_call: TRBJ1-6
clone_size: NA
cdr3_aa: CASSRGGPDSPLHF

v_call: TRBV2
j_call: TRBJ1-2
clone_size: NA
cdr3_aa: CASRGGSYGYTF

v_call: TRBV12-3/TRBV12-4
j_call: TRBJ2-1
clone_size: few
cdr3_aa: CASRYGTSGRVSYNEQFF

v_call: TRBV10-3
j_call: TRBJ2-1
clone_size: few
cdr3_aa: CATQTGLAGDRQFF

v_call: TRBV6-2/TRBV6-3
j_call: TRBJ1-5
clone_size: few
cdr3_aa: CASSGGRLMGGQPQHF

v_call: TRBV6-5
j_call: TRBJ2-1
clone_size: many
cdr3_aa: CASSSEFGRKNEQFF

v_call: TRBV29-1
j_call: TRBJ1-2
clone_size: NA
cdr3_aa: CSVEARTGNYGYTF

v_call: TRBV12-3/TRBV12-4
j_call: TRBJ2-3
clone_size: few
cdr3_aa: CASSPGGGTGTDTQYF

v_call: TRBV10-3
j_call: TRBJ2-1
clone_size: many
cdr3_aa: CAISSYNEQFF

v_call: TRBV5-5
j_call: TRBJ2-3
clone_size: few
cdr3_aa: CASSSVSRASTDTQYF

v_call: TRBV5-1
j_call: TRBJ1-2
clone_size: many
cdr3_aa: CASSSEYGYTF

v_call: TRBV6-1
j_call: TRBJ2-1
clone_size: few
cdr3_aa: CASSPYSGRGEQFF

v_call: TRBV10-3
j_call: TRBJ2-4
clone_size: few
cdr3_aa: CAITPGRKDF

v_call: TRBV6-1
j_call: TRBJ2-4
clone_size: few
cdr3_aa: CASSELPSSGRIKNIQYF

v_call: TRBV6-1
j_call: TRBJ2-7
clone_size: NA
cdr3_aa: CATEGGTGGNEQYF

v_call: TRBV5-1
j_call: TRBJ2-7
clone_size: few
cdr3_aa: CASTDSPYEQYF

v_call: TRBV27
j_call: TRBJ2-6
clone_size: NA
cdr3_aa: CASSFKGRSSGANVLTF

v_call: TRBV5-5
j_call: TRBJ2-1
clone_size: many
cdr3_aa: CASSPWGSTAFVNEQFF

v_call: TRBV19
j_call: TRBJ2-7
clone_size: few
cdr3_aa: CATLAGGNGEQYF

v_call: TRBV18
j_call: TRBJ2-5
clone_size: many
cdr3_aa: CASSSGTPQETQYF

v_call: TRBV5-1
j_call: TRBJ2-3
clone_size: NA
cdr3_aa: CASSPGPTRGDTQYF

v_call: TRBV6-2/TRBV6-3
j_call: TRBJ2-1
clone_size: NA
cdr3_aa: CASRERRDGEQFF

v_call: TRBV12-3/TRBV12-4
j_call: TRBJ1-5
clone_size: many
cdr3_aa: CASWGGLYQPQHF

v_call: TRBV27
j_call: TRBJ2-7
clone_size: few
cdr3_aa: CASSFQGWSPYEQYF

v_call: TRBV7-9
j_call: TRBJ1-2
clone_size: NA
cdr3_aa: CASSPEGSVYGYTF

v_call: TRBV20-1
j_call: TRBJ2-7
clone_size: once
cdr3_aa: CSAREGSGAYEQYF

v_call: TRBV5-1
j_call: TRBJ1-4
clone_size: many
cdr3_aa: CASSLSTGQEKLFF

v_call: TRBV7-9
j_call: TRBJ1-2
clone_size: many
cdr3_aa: CASSLEGADYGYTF